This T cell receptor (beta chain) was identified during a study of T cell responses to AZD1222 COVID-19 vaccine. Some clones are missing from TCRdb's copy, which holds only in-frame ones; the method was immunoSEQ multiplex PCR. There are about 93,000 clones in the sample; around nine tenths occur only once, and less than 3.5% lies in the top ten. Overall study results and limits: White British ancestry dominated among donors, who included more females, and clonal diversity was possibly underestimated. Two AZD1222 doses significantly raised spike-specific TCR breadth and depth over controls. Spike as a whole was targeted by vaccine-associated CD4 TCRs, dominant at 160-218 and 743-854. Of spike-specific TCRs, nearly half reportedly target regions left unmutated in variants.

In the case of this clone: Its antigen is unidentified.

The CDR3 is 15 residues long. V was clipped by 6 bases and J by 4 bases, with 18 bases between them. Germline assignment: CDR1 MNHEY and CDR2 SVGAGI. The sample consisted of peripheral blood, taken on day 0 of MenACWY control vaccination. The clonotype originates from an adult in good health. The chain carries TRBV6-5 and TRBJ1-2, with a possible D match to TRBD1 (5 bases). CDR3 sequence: CASSLGAPLGYGYTF. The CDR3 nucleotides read TGTGCCAGCAGCCTAGGGGCCCCCCTTGGCTATGGCTACACCTTC.